Here is one T cell receptor (beta chain) with its context. Its antigen is undetermined. Here immunoSEQ multiplex PCR was the method, and the copy in TCRdb shows in-frame clones only, minus some. The sample has about 79,000 clones, 80% to 90% seen once; the top ten hold 25% to 35%. Trimming removed 1 base from V and 5 bases from J, with 9 bases in between. The V gene's germline CDR1 is SEHNR and CDR2 FQNEAQ (reference sequence). The CDR3 runs 15 residues. This sample stems from a study of T cell responses to AZD1222 COVID-19 vaccine. Study findings and constraints: Following two doses of AZD1222, Spike-specific TCR breadth and depth rose. Among those given AZD1222, only 6 or 7 were seropositive at baseline. Females outnumbered males among donors, who were mostly white British; clonal diversity was possibly underestimated.

V usage is TRBV7-9 and J usage is TRBJ1-6; possibly TRBD1 for D (5 bases). Sequences were derived from peripheral blood, sampled 28 days after the second AZD1222 dose. The TCR sequence derives from an adult who received the AZD1222 COVID-19 vaccine. This CDR3 reads CASSLDGHDNSPLHF. Written as DNA, the CDR3 is TGTGCCAGCAGCTTAGACGGACACGATAATTCACCCCTCCACTTT.